This T cell receptor beta chain is from a study of technical replicates of blood from several donors. The table came from immunoSEQ multiplex PCR; TCRdb's copy has only in-frame clones and leaves some out. The table shows 75,000 or so clones, with around 95% occurring only once. Germline-derived CDR1 and CDR2 are MGHDK and SYGVNS. The CDR3 is 14 residues long. V shed 3 bases and J shed 2 bases, with 8 bases lying between them. Sequencing was performed on T cells isolated from PBMCs. The receptor comes from a human donor in good health. This sequence joins TRBV25-1 and TRBJ2-1; D unresolved. CDR3 protein: CASSDHRAYNEQFF. The CDR3 nucleotides read TGTGCCAGCAGTGATCACAGAGCCTACAATGAGCAGTTCTTC.